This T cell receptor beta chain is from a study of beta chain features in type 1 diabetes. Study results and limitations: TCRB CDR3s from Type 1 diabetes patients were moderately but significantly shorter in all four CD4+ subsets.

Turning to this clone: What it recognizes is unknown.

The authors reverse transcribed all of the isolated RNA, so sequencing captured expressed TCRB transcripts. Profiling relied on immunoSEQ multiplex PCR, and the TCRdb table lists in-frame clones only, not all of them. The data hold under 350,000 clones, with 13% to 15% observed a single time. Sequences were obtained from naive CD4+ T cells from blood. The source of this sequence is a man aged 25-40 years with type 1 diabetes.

CDR3 sequence (DNA): TGTGCCAGCAGTTTATCGGCGGGAGGCGTTTCCTACGAGCAGTACTTC. Protein: CASSLSAGGVSYEQYF. The chain employs TRBV27 and TRBJ2-7; 8 bases map to TRBD2. Trimming removed 0 bases from V and 1 base from J; junction bases left unmatched: 5. Germline CDR1 and CDR2: MNHEY and SMNVEV (reference sequence). This CDR3 has 16 amino acids.